The rows below give T cell receptor beta chains drawn from one sample of a study of blood T cell repertoires in COVID-19. The repertoire was sequenced with immunoSEQ multiplex PCR; TCRdb's copy has only in-frame clones and lacks some. The sample lists about 160,000 clones, around 85% occurring once. Sequenced material: peripheral blood. The receptors were gathered from a man older than 75 with COVID-19, enrolled during active disease. The CDR3 runs from the conserved cysteine through the conserved F or W. The D gene is left open where the match is weak. Clone size is shown for a subset of rows, as once, few, many or a class of expanded clone.

>.|TRBJ2-3|TRBV4-3|.|16
CASSQGAQTSTGTQYF
TGCGCCAGCAGCCAAGGGGCCCAAACTAGCACAGGAACGCAGTATTTT
>.|TRBJ1-1|TRBV11-3|.|16
CASSLDLNRVNTEAFF
TGTGCCAGCAGCTTAGATCTGAACAGGGTGAACACTGAAGCTTTCTTT
>.|TRBJ1-1|TRBV5-1|.|14
CASSSGKRRTEAFF
TGCGCCAGCAGCTCGGGGAAGAGGCGCACTGAAGCTTTCTTT
>.|TRBJ1-4|TRBV6-5|.|14
CASSHYRAGEKLFF
TGTGCCAGCAGCCATTACAGGGCCGGAGAAAAACTGTTTTTT
>.|TRBJ1-1|TRBV5-1|.|14
CASSFIQGRAEAFF
TGCGCCAGCAGCTTTATCCAGGGAAGGGCTGAAGCTTTCTTT
>.|TRBJ2-2|TRBV3-1/TRBV3-2|.|13
CASSPRNTGELFF
TGTGCCAGCAGCCCCCGGAACACCGGGGAGCTGTTTTTT
>.|TRBJ1-2|TRBV7-3|.|14
CASITQGGDYGYTF
TGTGCCAGCATCACCCAGGGCGGGGACTATGGCTACACCTTC
>.|TRBJ1-5|TRBV6-5|.|12
CASRQSNQPQHF
TGTGCCAGCAGACAGTCCAATCAGCCCCAGCATTTT
>.|TRBJ2-1|TRBV20-1|TRBD2|16
CSASSSGGRSYNEQFF
TGCAGTGCTAGTTCTAGCGGGGGGAGATCCTACAATGAGCAGTTCTTC
>few|TRBJ1-5|TRBV24-1|TRBD1|17
CATSAYKARRGDQPQHF
TGTGCCACCAGTGCCTATAAAGCCCGCAGGGGGGATCAGCCCCAGCATTTT
>.|TRBJ2-7|TRBV29-1|TRBD2|18
CSVEEGPFGTSGGYEQYF
TGCAGCGTTGAAGAAGGGCCCTTTGGGACTAGCGGGGGCTACGAGCAGTACTTC
>.|TRBJ1-2|TRBV9|.|14
CASSVGTANYGYTF
TGTGCCAGCAGCGTAGGAACAGCTAACTATGGCTACACCTTC
>.|TRBJ2-1|TRBV27|.|12
CASSAPSGEQFF
TGTGCCAGCAGTGCACCCTCGGGAGAGCAGTTCTTC
>.|TRBJ2-5|TRBV7-2|TRBD2|19
CASSLYGPRVAGGEETQYF
TGTGCCAGCAGCTTATACGGACCCAGAGTAGCGGGGGGTGAAGAGACCCAGTACTTC
>.|TRBJ1-1|TRBV5-1|TRBD1|15
CASSFTGTANTEAFF
TGCGCCAGCAGCTTCACCGGGACAGCGAACACTGAAGCTTTCTTT
>.|TRBJ2-3|TRBV6-1|.|15
CASSDGGLGTDTQYF
TGTGCCAGCAGTGACGGGGGATTGGGCACAGATACGCAGTATTTT
>.|TRBJ1-1|TRBV15|.|12
CATSRGLAEAFF
TGTGCCACCAGCAGGGGGCTGGCCGAAGCTTTCTTT
>.|TRBJ1-4|TRBV9|.|18
CASSVSGGLSFSSEKLFF
TGTGCCAGCAGCGTTTCGGGGGGGCTAAGCTTCTCAAGCGAAAAACTGTTTTTT